This T cell receptor (beta chain) originates from a study of tumor and adjacent non-tumor tissue in lung cancer. Study-wide background: Patients were aged roughly 31 to 76, roughly 9 men and roughly five women, stage I to III. Each sample yielded 4 million to 4.5 million productive TCRbeta reads on average. Study outcomes and limitations: Top 100 clones took a larger repertoire share in normal lung.

RNA was extracted from bulk tissue without any cell sorting. The normal lung tissue was taken more than 3 cm from the tumor edge. The CDR3 runs to 15 residues. Per germline, CDR1 SGHDT and CDR2 YYEEEE. Deletions cut 8 bases from V and 6 bases from J, with 21 bases between. Note on this clonotype: Its antigen is undetermined.

A modified ARM-PCR protocol with three rounds of nested PCR amplified TCRbeta. In TCRdb, the multiplex PCR reads were re-called with MiXCR into one record per CDR3 protein. Among 60,000 to 85,000 distinct CDR3 sequences listed, less than 85% were seen once. Sequenced: distant non-tumor lung tissue. This receptor was obtained from a man in his 70s with non-small cell lung cancer. V usage is TRBV5-6 and J usage is TRBJ2-1, with D possibly matching TRBD2 (5 bases). The CDR3 region has the DNA TGTGCCAGGAGTTTGCTCCCCGGGGTCGGCAATGAGCAGTTCTTC. Encoded protein: CARSLLPGVGNEQFF.